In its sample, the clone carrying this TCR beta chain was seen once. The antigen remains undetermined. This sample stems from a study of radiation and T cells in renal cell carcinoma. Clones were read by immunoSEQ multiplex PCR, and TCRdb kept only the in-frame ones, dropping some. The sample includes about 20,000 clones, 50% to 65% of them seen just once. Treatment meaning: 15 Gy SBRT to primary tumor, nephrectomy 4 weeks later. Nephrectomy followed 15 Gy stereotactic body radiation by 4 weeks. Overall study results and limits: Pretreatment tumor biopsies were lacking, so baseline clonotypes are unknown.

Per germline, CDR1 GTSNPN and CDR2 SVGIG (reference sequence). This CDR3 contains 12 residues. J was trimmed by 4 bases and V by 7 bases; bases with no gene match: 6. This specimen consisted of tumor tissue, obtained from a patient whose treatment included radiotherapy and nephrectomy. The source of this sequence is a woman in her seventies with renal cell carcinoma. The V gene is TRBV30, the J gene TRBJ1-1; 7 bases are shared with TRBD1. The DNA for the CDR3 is TGTGCCTCGAAGGGGGCAACCACTGAAGCTTTCTTT. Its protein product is CASKGATTEAFF.